The rows below give T cell receptor beta chains drawn from one sample of a study of cytomegalovirus exposure and HLA in healthy donors. Some clones are missing from TCRdb's copy, which holds only in-frame ones; the method was immunoSEQ multiplex PCR. This sample's table has about 130,000 clones. Sequencing was done on a sample of PBMCs. The receptors shown here come from a middle-aged woman in good health and CMV-seropositive. Each CDR3 is given with its conserved first and last residue. D genes are given only for firm matches.

>TRBJ1-2|TRBD1|TRBV28
CASGPTGGGGYTF
TGTGCCAGCGGCCCGACAGGGGGCGGTGGCTACACCTTC
>TRBJ2-3|TRBD2|TRBV28
CASSLKPFGGGRDTQYF
TGTGCCAGCAGCCTTAAGCCCTTCGGGGGGGGTAGGGATACGCAGTATTTT
>TRBJ2-7|TRBD2|TRBV27
CASRKDRGTSGDSYEQYF
TGTGCCAGCAGAAAAGACAGGGGGACTAGCGGGGACTCCTACGAGCAGTACTTC
>TRBJ2-3|TRBD2|TRBV19
CASSILAGGTTDTQYF
TGTGCCAGTAGTATCCTAGCGGGAGGGACCACAGATACGCAGTATTTT
>TRBJ2-3|TRBD1|TRBV5-4
CASSLEWGQATDTQYF
TGTGCCAGCAGCTTGGAGTGGGGACAGGCGACAGATACGCAGTATTTT
>TRBJ1-4|NA|TRBV6-1
CASRLFSTTNEKLFF
TGTGCCAGCAGATTATTCAGTACAACTAATGAAAAACTGTTTTTT
>TRBJ2-5|TRBD2|TRBV29-1
CSGGEPQETQYF
TGCTCGGGGGGAGAGCCCCAAGAGACCCAGTACTTC
>TRBJ2-2|NA|TRBV7-9
CASSLVGRPDTGELFF
TGTGCCAGCAGCTTAGTCGGCAGGCCCGACACCGGGGAGCTGTTTTTT
>TRBJ1-1|NA|TRBV19
CATVVRGNTEAFF
TGTGCCACCGTCGTGCGGGGAAACACTGAAGCTTTCTTT
>TRBJ2-1|TRBD2|TRBV19
CASSPLSGGGLNEQFF
TGTGCCAGTAGTCCACTTAGCGGGGGGGGCCTCAATGAGCAGTTCTTC
>TRBJ2-3|NA|TRBV18
CASSIKRGTDTQYF
TGTGCCAGCTCAATCAAGCGGGGCACAGATACGCAGTATTTT
>TRBJ2-1|NA|TRBV18
CASSPPASYNEQFF
TGTGCCAGCTCACCACCGGCCAGTTACAATGAGCAGTTCTTC
>TRBJ2-1|TRBD2|TRBV28
CASSWGQSLAGGGEQFF
TGTGCCAGCAGTTGGGGACAGAGTCTAGCGGGAGGAGGTGAGCAGTTCTTC
>TRBJ1-6|NA|TRBV6-6
CASSYYSGGMGSPLHF
TGTGCCAGCAGTTACTATAGCGGGGGGATGGGGTCACCCCTCCACTTT
>TRBJ2-7|NA|TRBV5-6
CASSLGGVYEQYF
TGTGCCAGCAGCCTGGGGGGCGTATACGAGCAGTACTTC
>TRBJ2-7|NA|TRBV6-1
CASGAYEQYF
TGTGCCAGCGGGGCTTACGAGCAGTACTTC
>TRBJ2-2|TRBD2|TRBV15
CATSRDGGLAPNTGELFF
TGTGCCACCAGCAGAGATGGAGGACTAGCACCCAACACCGGGGAGCTGTTTTTT
>TRBJ1-1|NA|TRBV28
CASSLSGTMNTEAFF
TGTGCCAGCAGCCTCTCCGGGACAATGAACACTGAAGCTTTCTTT
>TRBJ2-7|TRBD2|TRBV5-6
CASSRLSGSSYEQYF
TGTGCCAGCAGCCGGCTTAGCGGGAGCTCCTACGAGCAGTACTTC
>TRBJ1-5|TRBD1|TRBV15
CATSRGGTGSSNQPQHF
TGTGCCACCAGCAGGGGGGGGACAGGTTCATCCAATCAGCCCCAGCATTTT
>TRBJ2-2|NA|TRBV13
CASSLKGRGTGELFF
TGTGCCAGCAGCTTAAAGGGGCGAGGCACCGGGGAGCTGTTTTTT
>TRBJ1-1|TRBD1|TRBV5-4
CASRQTGTVGAFF
TGTGCCAGCAGACAAACCGGGACAGTGGGAGCTTTCTTT
>TRBJ2-7|TRBD1|TRBV25-1
CASTPTGVSYEQYF
TGTGCCAGCACCCCGACAGGGGTTTCCTACGAGCAGTACTTC
>TRBJ2-2|NA|TRBV4-3
CASSQEVLGGPTGELFF
TGCGCCAGCAGCCAAGAGGTTCTAGGAGGCCCCACCGGGGAGCTGTTTTTT
>TRBJ1-2|TRBD1|TRBV5-1
CASSLSKGAANYGYTF
TGCGCCAGCAGCTTGTCAAAGGGGGCAGCTAACTATGGCTACACCTTC
>TRBJ2-5|NA|TRBV7-8
CASSSDTGQYF
TGTGCCAGCAGCTCCGATACGGGGCAGTACTTC
>TRBJ2-1|NA|TRBV30
CAWSFGGSRGEQFF
TGTGCCTGGAGCTTTGGCGGGAGCAGGGGTGAGCAGTTCTTC
>TRBJ1-2|NA|TRBV27
CASSGQLNYGYTF
TGTGCCAGCAGTGGGCAACTCAACTATGGCTACACCTTC
>TRBJ2-1|TRBD2|TRBV27
CASSLGLADYNEQFF
TGTGCCAGCAGCCTGGGACTAGCGGACTACAATGAGCAGTTCTTC
>TRBJ2-5|TRBD1|TRBV28
CASSLGQGQETQYF
TGTGCCAGCAGCCTAGGACAGGGACAAGAGACCCAGTACTTC
>TRBJ2-3|NA|TRBV29-1
CSVQGPTDTQYF
TGCAGCGTACAGGGTCCCACAGATACGCAGTATTTT
>TRBJ1-5|NA|TRBV5-6
CASSNTNQPQHF
TGTGCCAGCAGCAACACAAATCAGCCCCAGCATTTT
>TRBJ2-7|TRBD2|TRBV28
CASSPPKLRLAELVGYEQYF
TGTGCCAGCAGCCCTCCCAAGTTAAGACTAGCGGAACTAGTAGGCTACGAGCAGTACTTC
>TRBJ2-3|TRBD2|TRBV19
CASSGGGLAGGTDTQYF
TGTGCCAGTAGTGGGGGGGGACTAGCGGGAGGCACAGATACGCAGTATTTT
>TRBJ2-2|NA|TRBV5-1
CASSLVQGEAGELFF
TGCGCCAGCAGCTTGGTACAGGGTGAGGCCGGGGAGCTGTTTTTT
>TRBJ2-7|TRBD2|TRBV6-5
CASTPSGKGEQYF
TGTGCCAGCACCCCTAGCGGGAAGGGGGAGCAGTACTTC
>TRBJ1-1|TRBD1|TRBV4-1
CASSQLGGQFYTEAFF
TGCGCCAGCAGCCAACTAGGGGGACAGTTTTACACTGAAGCTTTCTTT
>TRBJ1-2|NA|TRBV7-9
CASSLAGGTRHYGYTF
TGTGCCAGCAGCTTAGCCGGAGGGACGAGACACTATGGCTACACCTTC
>TRBJ1-1|NA|TRBV2
CASSGTEWRTEAFF
TGTGCCAGCAGTGGCACAGAATGGAGGACTGAAGCTTTCTTT
>TRBJ1-1|TRBD1|TRBV19
CASTLTGALNTEAFF
TGTGCCAGTACATTGACAGGGGCGTTGAACACTGAAGCTTTCTTT
>TRBJ2-7|NA|TRBV6-1
CASSEVEGGPGAYEQYF
TGTGCCAGCAGTGAAGTTGAGGGAGGCCCGGGGGCCTACGAGCAGTACTTC
>TRBJ2-3|TRBD2|TRBV5-1
CASSPSRLAGTDTQYF
TGCGCCAGCAGCCCCTCCCGTCTAGCGGGAACAGATACGCAGTATTTT
>TRBJ2-1|TRBD2|TRBV5-8
CASSSQRTLAGVEQFF
TGTGCCAGCAGCTCCCAGCGAACACTAGCGGGAGTTGAGCAGTTCTTC
>TRBJ2-2|NA|TRBV6-1
CASSESFNTGELFF
TGTGCCAGCAGTGAGTCCTTTAACACCGGGGAGCTGTTTTTT
>TRBJ2-4|TRBD1|TRBV5-4
CASSSPDRDIQYF
TGTGCCAGCAGCTCCCCGGACAGGGACATTCAGTACTTC
>TRBJ2-2|NA|TRBV19
CASSIDLGAGELFF
TGTGCCAGTAGTATAGATCTCGGGGCCGGGGAGCTGTTTTTT
>TRBJ2-3|NA|TRBV27
CASSLGGVDTDTQYF
TGTGCCAGCAGTTTAGGAGGGGTGGACACAGATACGCAGTATTTT
>TRBJ2-3|TRBD2|TRBV9
CASSIQGTTTTQYF
TGTGCCAGCAGCATTCAAGGGACTACCACTACGCAGTATTTT
>TRBJ2-5|TRBD2|TRBV5-1
CASSLDVGGSETQYF
TGCGCCAGCAGCCTTGATGTCGGCGGGAGTGAGACCCAGTACTTC
>TRBJ2-7|TRBD1|TRBV28
CASTPATGVVSYEQYF
TGTGCCAGCACCCCCGCGACAGGGGTTGTCTCCTACGAGCAGTACTTC